These T cell receptor beta chains were read from a single sample in a study of cytomegalovirus exposure and HLA in healthy donors. Method: immunoSEQ multiplex PCR; TCRdb's copy keeps in-frame clones and lacks some. This sample yields more than 90,000 clones, of which about 76% are seen a single time; roughly 4% belongs to the top ten. What was sequenced was PBMCs. All receptors derive from a woman in her seventies in good health and CMV-seropositive. The CDR3 runs from the conserved cysteine through the conserved F or W. A D gene is named only where the DNA matches it firmly. Expanded clones are given a class, and other clones once, few, many or no size at all.

D | J | size | V | DNA | CDR3
TRBD1 | TRBJ1-2 | - | TRBV7-9 | TGTGCCAGCAGCTTAGCTGGACAGGGGGCGGGGGGCTACACCTTC | CASSLAGQGAGGYTF
TRBD2 | TRBJ2-7 | few | TRBV7-3 | TGTGCCAGCAGCTTCGGGACTAGCGGCGAGCAGTACTTC | CASSFGTSGEQYF
- | TRBJ2-1 | - | TRBV19 | TGTGCCAGTAGGACTGGAGGTTACTACAATGAGCAGTTCTTC | CASRTGGYYNEQFF
- | TRBJ2-1 | once | TRBV29-1 | TGCAGCGTTGATGTAGTCAGGGGTCTGAGCTCAACCTACAATGAGCAGTTCTTC | CSVDVVRGLSSTYNEQFF
- | TRBJ2-2 | - | TRBV11-3 | TGTGCCAGCAGCCATGGACAGGGGGAGCTGTTTTTT | CASSHGQGELFF
TRBD2 | TRBJ2-3 | few | TRBV11-2 | TGTGCCAGCAGCTTAAGGACCACGACTAGCGGGAGAGGAGATACGCAGTATTTT | CASSLRTTTSGRGDTQYF
- | TRBJ2-7 | - | TRBV5-6 | TGTGCCAGCAGCTCCCTCGGGTCCACCTACGAGCAGTACTTC | CASSSLGSTYEQYF
- | TRBJ2-7 | - | TRBV27 | TGTGCCAGCAGTTCCCTTAGCCGTCAGTACTTC | CASSSLSRQYF
TRBD1 | TRBJ1-1 | - | TRBV7-3 | TGTGCCAGCAGCTTGATCGGGACAGGGGTGAACACTGAAGCTTTCTTT | CASSLIGTGVNTEAFF
TRBD2 | TRBJ2-1 | - | TRBV19 | TGTGCCAGTAGTGGGGGACTAGCGGCCGCAAGTGAGCAGTTCTTC | CASSGGLAAASEQFF
TRBD1 | TRBJ1-1 | once | TRBV7-3 | TGTGCCAGCAGCTCCTCAACAGGGGGCTCGGGCGCTTTCTTT | CASSSSTGGSGAFF
- | TRBJ1-3 | - | TRBV7-2 | TGTGCCAGCAGCGCCGGGAGCGACAGAAACACCATATATTTT | CASSAGSDRNTIYF
- | TRBJ1-4 | - | TRBV19 | TGTGCCAGTAGTATAGGGCAGGTACCTAATGAAAAACTGTTTTTT | CASSIGQVPNEKLFF
- | TRBJ2-5 | once | TRBV21-1 | TGTGCCAGCGCCACCCCCGGGACTAGCGGCCAAGAGACCCAGTACTTC | CASATPGTSGQETQYF
TRBD1 | TRBJ1-2 | - | TRBV27 | TGTGCCAGCAGACAAAAAAAACCCCGTGAGACAGGGATCTATGGCTACACCTTC | CASRQKKPRETGIYGYTF
TRBD1 | TRBJ1-2 | - | TRBV10-3 | TGTGCCATCAGTGAGTCGGACAGGGCGAGTGGCTACACCTTC | CAISESDRASGYTF
TRBD2 | TRBJ2-7 | - | TRBV19 | TGTGCCAGTAGTATCTTAGCGGGCTCATCCTACGAGCAGTACTTC | CASSILAGSSYEQYF
TRBD2 | TRBJ2-3 | - | TRBV7-2 | TGTGCCAGCAGCTTAGGGGCCAGCGGGACCGTGTATACGCAGTATTTT | CASSLGASGTVYTQYF
TRBD2 | TRBJ2-5 | - | TRBV11-2 | TGTGCCAGCAGCTTAGATATGGGTCGAGCGGGGAACTTC | CASSLDMGRAGNF
- | TRBJ1-5 | - | TRBV7-6 | TGTGCCAGCAGCTTAGCTGCGGCCCCGATTGGCAATCAGCCCCAGCATTTT | CASSLAAAPIGNQPQHF
- | TRBJ2-7 | - | TRBV30 | TGTGCCTGGAGCCGATCGGGAGTTCCAAGGTACGAGCAGTACTTC | CAWSRSGVPRYEQYF
- | TRBJ1-5 | - | TRBV28 | TGTGCCAGCAGTTCAACAGGGTATGTGCCCCAGCATTTT | CASSSTGYVPQHF
- | TRBJ2-7 | - | TRBV2 | TGTGCCAGCAGTGGGGGAGTTTGGTACGAGCAGTACTTC | CASSGGVWYEQYF
TRBD2 | TRBJ2-1 | - | TRBV4-1 | TGCGCCAGCAGCCAGGCCCCGGGGGGGCCAAGATACAATGAGCAGTTCTTC | CASSQAPGGPRYNEQFF
- | TRBJ1-4 | - | TRBV2 | TGTGCCAGCATTAATCCAGGGATGGGTGAAAAACTGTTTTTT | CASINPGMGEKLFF
- | TRBJ1-1 | - | TRBV30 | TGTGCCTGGAGTGTACACCAGGGGAAGCAAACTGAAGCTTTCTTT | CAWSVHQGKQTEAFF
TRBD1 | TRBJ1-6 | - | TRBV6-5 | TGTGCCAGCAGTTACGGACAGGGGGCTTCACCCCTCCACTTT | CASSYGQGASPLHF
- | TRBJ2-4 | - | TRBV28 | TGTGCCAGCAGTCCAACTAGCCTAGCCAAAAACATTCAGTACTTC | CASSPTSLAKNIQYF
TRBD2 | TRBJ2-7 | - | TRBV28 | TGTGCCAGCTCAGACGGAGGGAGGGCCGGCGAGCAGTACTTC | CASSDGGRAGEQYF
TRBD1 | TRBJ2-7 | - | TRBV11-3 | TGTGCCAGCAGCTACGGGACAGGGGGCTCCTACGAGCAGTACTTC | CASSYGTGGSYEQYF
TRBD1 | TRBJ1-1 | - | TRBV6-1 | TGTGCCAGCAGGGGACAGGCAATGAACACTGAAGCTTTCTTT | CASRGQAMNTEAFF
TRBD1 | TRBJ1-1 | - | TRBV11-3 | TGTGCCAGCAGCTATCCGGGACAGGGGGCGGGTGAAGCTTTCTTT | CASSYPGQGAGEAFF
- | TRBJ2-1 | - | TRBV7-5 | TGTGCCAGAAGCTTCCGGATAGCGCGCAATCGTACAAGCTCCTACAATGAGCAGTTCTTC | CARSFRIARNRTSSYNEQFF
- | TRBJ2-4 | - | TRBV5-4 | TGTGCCAGCACCAACCCAACCCAGGCCAAAAACATTCAGTACTTC | CASTNPTQAKNIQYF
TRBD2 | TRBJ2-7 | - | TRBV11-2 | TGTGCCAGCAGCTCCCCGACTAGCGGGGGATCCTACGAGCAGTACTTC | CASSSPTSGGSYEQYF
- | TRBJ2-7 | - | TRBV7-2 | TGTGCCAGCAGCTTAGCAGGCGCGGCCGGCTACGAGCAGTACTTC | CASSLAGAAGYEQYF
TRBD1 | TRBJ2-7 | - | TRBV27 | TGTGCCAGCAGCGACCCGGGACAGGGCTACGAGCAGTACTTC | CASSDPGQGYEQYF
TRBD1 | TRBJ1-3 | - | TRBV4-2 | TGTGCCAGCAGCCCAAGGGCTAATTCGGACAGGGGTGGAAACACCATATATTTT | CASSPRANSDRGGNTIYF
- | TRBJ1-1 | once | TRBV6-5 | TGTGCCAGCAGTTACTCTAATTGGAACACTGAAGCTTTCTTT | CASSYSNWNTEAFF
TRBD1 | TRBJ2-1 | - | TRBV5-4 | TGTGCCAGCAGCTCAAAGGACAGGACCTACAATGAGCAGTTCTTC | CASSSKDRTYNEQFF
TRBD1 | TRBJ2-1 | - | TRBV5-1 | TGCGCCAGCAGTCGCCTGACAGGGATCGGCAATGAGCAGTTCTTC | CASSRLTGIGNEQFF
TRBD2 | TRBJ2-5 | - | TRBV5-1 | TGCGCCAGCAGCCTTGGACTAGCGGGAGTGGTAGGGCAAGAGACCCAGTACTTC | CASSLGLAGVVGQETQYF
- | TRBJ1-5 | - | TRBV30 | TGTGCCTGGAGTGGTGGGGCAGGCCCGAATCAGCCCCAGCATTTT | CAWSGGAGPNQPQHF
- | TRBJ2-2 | - | TRBV19 | TGTGCCAGTAGTATGGGTCGGCGGTCCGGGGAGCTGTTTTTT | CASSMGRRSGELFF
TRBD2 | TRBJ2-7 | - | TRBV7-9 | TGTTCCAGCAGCTTGGGGATAGCGGGCCGCTACGAGCAGTACTTC | CSSSLGIAGRYEQYF
- | TRBJ2-6 | - | TRBV6-5 | TGTGCCAGCACAGGGGCCAGTGGGGCCAACGTCCTGACTTTC | CASTGASGANVLTF
- | TRBJ1-3 | - | TRBV7-8 | TGTGCCAGCAGCCCCGTAGGGGGCTCTGGAAACACCATATATTTT | CASSPVGGSGNTIYF
TRBD2 | TRBJ2-1 | - | TRBV2 | TGTGCCAGCACCGGACTAGCGGATCTCTCCCACAATGAGCAGTTCTTC | CASTGLADLSHNEQFF
TRBD2 | TRBJ2-5 | once | TRBV7-2 | TGTGCCAGCAGCTTTACACGGGAGGCAGAGACCCAGTACTTC | CASSFTREAETQYF
- | TRBJ1-4 | - | TRBV19 | TGTGCCAGTAGGGACAGAGCAACTAATGAAAAACTGTTTTTT | CASRDRATNEKLFF
TRBD2 | TRBJ2-7 | - | TRBV18 | TGTGCCAGCTCACTCGGGACTAGCGGTTACTCCTACGAGCAGTACTTC | CASSLGTSGYSYEQYF
- | TRBJ1-2 | - | TRBV27 | TGTGCCAGCAGAGACCCCGGGAACTTCCATGGCTACACCTTC | CASRDPGNFHGYTF
TRBD2 | TRBJ2-1 | - | TRBV5-1 | TGCGCCAGCAGCTCCTACTTAGCGGGAGGATCACCTAATGAGCAGTTCTTC | CASSSYLAGGSPNEQFF